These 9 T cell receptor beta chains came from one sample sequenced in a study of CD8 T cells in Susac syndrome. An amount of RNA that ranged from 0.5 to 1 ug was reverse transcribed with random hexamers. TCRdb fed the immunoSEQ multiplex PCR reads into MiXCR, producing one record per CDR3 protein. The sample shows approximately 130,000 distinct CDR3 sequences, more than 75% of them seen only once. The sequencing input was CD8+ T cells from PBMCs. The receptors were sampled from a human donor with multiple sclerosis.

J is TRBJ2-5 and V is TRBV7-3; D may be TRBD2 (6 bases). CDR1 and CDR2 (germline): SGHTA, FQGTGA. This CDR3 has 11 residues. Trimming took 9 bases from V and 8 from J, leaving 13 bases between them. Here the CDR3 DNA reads TGTGCCAGGGGGATCGCGGGAACCCAGTACTTC. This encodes CARGIAGTQYF. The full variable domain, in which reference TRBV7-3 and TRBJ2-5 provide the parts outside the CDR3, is GAGVSQTPSNKVTEKGKYVELRCDPISGHTALYWYRQSLGQGPEFLIYFQGTGAADDSGLPNDRFFAVRPEGSVSTLKIQRTERGDSAVYLCARGIAGTQYFGPGTRLLVL.

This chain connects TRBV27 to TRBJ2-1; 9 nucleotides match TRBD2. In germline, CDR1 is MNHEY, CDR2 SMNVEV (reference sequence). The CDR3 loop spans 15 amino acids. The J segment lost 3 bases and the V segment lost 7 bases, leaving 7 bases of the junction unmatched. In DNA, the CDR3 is TGTGCCAGCACCGAGGGACTAGCTAGCTACAATGAGCAGTTCTTC. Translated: CASTEGLASYNEQFF.

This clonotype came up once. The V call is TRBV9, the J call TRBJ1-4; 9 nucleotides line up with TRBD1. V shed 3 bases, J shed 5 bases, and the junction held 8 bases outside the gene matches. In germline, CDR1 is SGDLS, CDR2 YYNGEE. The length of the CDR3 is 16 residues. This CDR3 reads CASSEDRGGFNEKLFF. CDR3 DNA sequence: TGTGCCAGCAGCGAGGACAGGGGAGGGTTCAATGAAAAACTGTTTTTT. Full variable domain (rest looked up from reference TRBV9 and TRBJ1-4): DSGVTQTPKHLITATGQRVTLRCSPRSGDLSVYWYQQSLDQGLQFLIQYYNGEERAKGNILERFSAQQFPDLHSELNLSSLELGDSALYFCASSEDRGGFNEKLFFGSGTQLSVL.

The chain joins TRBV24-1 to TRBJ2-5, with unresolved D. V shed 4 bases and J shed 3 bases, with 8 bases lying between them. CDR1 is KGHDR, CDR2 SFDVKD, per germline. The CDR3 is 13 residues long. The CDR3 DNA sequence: TGTGCCACCAGTGAGACCGGCGAAGAGACCCAGTACTTC. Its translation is CATSETGEETQYF.

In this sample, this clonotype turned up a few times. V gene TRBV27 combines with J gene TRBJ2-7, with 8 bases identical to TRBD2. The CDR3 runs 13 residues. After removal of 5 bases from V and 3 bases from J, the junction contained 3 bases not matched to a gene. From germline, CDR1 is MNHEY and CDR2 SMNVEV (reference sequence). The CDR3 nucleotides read TGTGCCAGCAGTCCGGGGGGGCTCTACGAGCAGTACTTC. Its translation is CASSPGGLYEQYF.

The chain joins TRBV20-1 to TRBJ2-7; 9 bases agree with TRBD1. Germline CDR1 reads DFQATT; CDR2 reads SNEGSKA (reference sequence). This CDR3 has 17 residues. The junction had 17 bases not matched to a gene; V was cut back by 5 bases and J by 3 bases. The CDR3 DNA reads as TGCAGTGCTCCTACCGTACAGGGGGCAACCTCCGGCTACGAGCAGTACTTC. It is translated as CSAPTVQGATSGYEQYF.

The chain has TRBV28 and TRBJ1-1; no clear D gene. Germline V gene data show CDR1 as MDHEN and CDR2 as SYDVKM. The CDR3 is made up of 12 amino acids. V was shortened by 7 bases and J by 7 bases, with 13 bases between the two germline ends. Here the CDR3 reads CASTPAGNEAFF. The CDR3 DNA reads TGTGCCAGCACTCCCGCCGGAAATGAAGCTTTCTTT.

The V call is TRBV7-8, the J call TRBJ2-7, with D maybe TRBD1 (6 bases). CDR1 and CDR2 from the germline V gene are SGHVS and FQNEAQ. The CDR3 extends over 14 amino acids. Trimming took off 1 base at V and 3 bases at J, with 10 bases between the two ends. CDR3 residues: CASSLDREDYEQYF. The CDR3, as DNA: TGTGCCAGCAGCTTAGACAGGGAAGACTACGAGCAGTACTTC. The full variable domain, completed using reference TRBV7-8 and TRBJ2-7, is GAGVSQSPRYKVAKRGQDVALRCDPISGHVSLFWYQQALGQGPEFLTYFQNEAQLDKSGLPSDRFFAERPEGSVSTLKIQRTQQEDSAVYLCASSLDREDYEQYFGPGTRLTVT.

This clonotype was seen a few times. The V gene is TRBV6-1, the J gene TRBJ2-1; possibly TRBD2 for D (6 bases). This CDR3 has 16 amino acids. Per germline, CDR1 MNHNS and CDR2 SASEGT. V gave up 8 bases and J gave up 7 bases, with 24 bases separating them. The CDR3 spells CASALSALTSLNEQFF. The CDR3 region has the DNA TGTGCCAGCGCCCTGAGTGCCCTGACTAGTCTGAATGAGCAGTTCTTC.